This T cell receptor (beta chain) is drawn from a study of blood T cell repertoires in COVID-19. Background on the study: The United States, Italy and Spain supplied acute and convalescent COVID-19 samples. T cells, B-cell-depleted T cells, or PBMCs supplied cDNA or gDNA.

This CDR3 contains 11 residues. With 0 bases removed from V and 7 bases from J, the gap between germline ends came to 4 bases. The germline V gene has CDR1 SGHDT and CDR2 YYEEEE. Participant-given clinical history determined each cohort assignment. This clone was seen at least ten times. As handled by the study authors: Reference gene primer amplification in the assay estimated nucleated cell counts. The repertoire was sequenced with immunoSEQ multiplex PCR; TCRdb's copy has only in-frame clones and lacks some. D and trimming come from the DNA, and the V and J calls and clone size come from that table. The data hold about 160,000 clones, with more than 70% observed a single time.

The V gene is TRBV5-6, the J gene TRBJ1-1; no clear D gene. Input material: PBMCs or T cells enriched from blood (not recorded which). The source is a man aged 55 to 70 who had recovered from COVID-19. CDR3 sequence: CASSLGLEAFF. CDR3 coding DNA: TGTGCCAGCAGCTTGGGTCTTGAAGCTTTCTTT.